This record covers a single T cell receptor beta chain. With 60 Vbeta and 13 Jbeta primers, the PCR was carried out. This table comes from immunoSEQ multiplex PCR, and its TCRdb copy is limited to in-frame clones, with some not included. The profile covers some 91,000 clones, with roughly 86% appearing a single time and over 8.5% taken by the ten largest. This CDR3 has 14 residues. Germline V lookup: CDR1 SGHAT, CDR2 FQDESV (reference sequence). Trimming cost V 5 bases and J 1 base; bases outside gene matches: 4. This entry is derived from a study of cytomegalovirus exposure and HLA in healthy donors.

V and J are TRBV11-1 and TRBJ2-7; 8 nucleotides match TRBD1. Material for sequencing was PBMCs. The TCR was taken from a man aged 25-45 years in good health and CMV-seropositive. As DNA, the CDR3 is TGTGCCAGCAGCCCCGGGACAGGATCCTACGAGCAGTACTTC. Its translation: CASSPGTGSYEQYF.